The 23 T cell receptor beta chains presented below share a single source sample, sequenced in a study of CD8 T cells in Susac syndrome (dated by TCRdb to the late 2010s). The method behind the library was the immunoSEQ multiplex PCR assay. RNA was extracted using the RNeasy kit, and roughly 0.45 to 1 microgram was reverse transcribed with random hexamers. The raw public reads went through TCRdb reprocessing: fastp at Q25, MiXCR clone calling, in-frame beta chains kept. Duplicate CDR3 protein sequences are folded into a single record with the most common DNA and genes. This sample gives 350,000 to 550,000 distinct CDR3 sequences in total; more than 80% of them show up just once. The leading ten clones occupy 0.09% to 0.15% of the sample. Sequenced material: CD8+ T cells from PBMCs. These receptors were obtained from a human donor with multiple sclerosis.

This chain links TRBV2 with TRBJ1-1; D ambiguous. The CDR3 contains 12 residues. Germline V gene data show CDR1 as SNHLY and CDR2 as FYNNEI. V was cut by 9 bases and J by 0 bases, with 8 bases left in between. DNA of the CDR3: TGTGCCAGGAGTCGGTTGAACACTGAAGCTTTCTTT. Its protein is CARSRLNTEAFF.

The chain carries TRBV11-1 and TRBJ2-1; 8 nucleotides align to TRBD1. V gave up 4 bases and J gave up 9 bases; unmatched junction bases: 5. CDR1 SGHAT and CDR2 FQDESV come from the germline V gene (reference sequence). The CDR3 is made up of 13 amino acids. CDR3 protein: CASSSSGGVEQFF. In nucleotides, the CDR3 is TGTGCCAGCAGCTCCTCAGGGGGCGTTGAGCAGTTCTTC.

This clonotype has only a few counts. The genes are TRBV6-1 and TRBJ2-5; no clear D gene. Trimming cost V 6 bases and J 3 bases, with 8 bases left between them. The CDR3 sequence is 12 residues long. Germline CDR1 reads MNHNS; CDR2 reads SASEGT. The CDR3 sequence: CASRDGEETQYF. CDR3 DNA sequence: TGTGCCAGCAGGGACGGTGAAGAGACCCAGTACTTC.

Here the CDR3 DNA reads TGTGCCAGCAGTTTACCGGGGACGGCCTACGAGCAGTACTTC. Encoded protein: CASSLPGTAYEQYF. The V call is TRBV27, the J call TRBJ2-7; D may match TRBD1 or TRBD2 (5 bases each). Germline CDR1 is MNHEY and CDR2 is SMNVEV (reference sequence). The CDR3 runs to 14 residues. Trimming stripped 2 bases from V and 2 bases from J, with 10 bases between.

The J gene is TRBJ1-5, the V gene TRBV7-9; D is possibly TRBD1 (5 bases). The germline gives CDR1 SEHNR, CDR2 FQNEAQ (reference sequence). This CDR3 is built from 11 residues. Trimming took 5 bases from V and 8 from J, leaving 7 bases between them. The CDR3 coding sequence is TGTGCCAGCAGCAAAGGGGAGCCCCAGCATTTT. This sequence encodes CASSKGEPQHF.

The J gene is TRBJ1-5, the V gene TRBV30; D may be TRBD1 (5 bases). Trimming removed 4 bases at V and 2 bases at J, with 15 bases between. The germline CDR1 and CDR2 sequences are GTSNPN and SVGIG (reference sequence). The CDR3 runs 15 residues. CDR3 bases: TGTGCCTGGAACACGGGGGTGAGCCGCAATCAGCCCCAGCATTTT. Encoded protein: CAWNTGVSRNQPQHF.

For this clonotype: The junction differs from germline at one of its ends, possibly a read error. The CDR3 is CACSSGMGSIGHNEQFF. DNA of the CDR3: TGTGCCTGCAGTTCAGGGATGGGGTCGATTGGGCACAATGAGCAGTTCTTC. The chain is built from TRBV27 and TRBJ2-1; perhaps TRBD1 as D (5 bases). The CDR3 consists of 17 residues. The V gene's germline CDR1 is MNHEY and CDR2 SMNVEV (reference sequence).

The chain recombines TRBV27 with TRBJ2-7; no firm D call. CDR1 and CDR2 (germline): MNHEY, SMNVEV (reference sequence). The CDR3 has 14 residues. Between the trimmed V and J ends, which lost 8 bases and 5 bases, there was a span of 19 bases. CDR3 DNA sequence: TGTGCCAGCCGGACCTCGGGCCGCGAGCACGAGCAGTACTTC. It encodes CASRTSGREHEQYF.

This clonotype was observed once. V usage is TRBV27 and J usage is TRBJ2-3; D may be TRBD1 (6 bases). The germline gives CDR1 MNHEY, CDR2 SMNVEV (reference sequence). This CDR3 region has 17 residues. The V end lost 3 bases, the J end lost 6 bases, and 22 bases lay between the germline ends. CDR3 protein: CASSFLAGAPSVDTQYF. The CDR3 DNA is TGTGCCAGCAGTTTTCTAGCAGGGGCACCCAGCGTGGATACGCAGTATTTT.

CDR3: CASGLSYRGRRDEQYF. The CDR3 bases are TGTGCTAGTGGTTTGTCATACAGGGGGCGCCGAGACGAGCAGTACTTC. The chain carries TRBV12-5 and TRBJ2-7, with TRBD1 matching over 9 bases. Germline CDR1 and CDR2: LGHNT and FRNRAP. V lost 2 bases and J lost 5; bases outside the gene matches: 10. CDR3 size: 16 residues.

The J gene is TRBJ2-1, the V gene TRBV27, with D hard to call. Trimming left V 0 bases short and J 2 bases short, with 8 bases between. The CDR3 contains 15 residues. Germline V gene lookup returns CDR1 MNHEY and CDR2 SMNVEV (reference sequence). The CDR3 region is CASSLSSTPYNEQFF. Here the CDR3 DNA reads TGTGCCAGCAGTTTATCGTCTACCCCCTACAATGAGCAGTTCTTC.

The chain is built from TRBV6-4 and TRBJ1-1; TRBD1 might be the D (6 bases). The CDR3 totals 16 residues. The germline V gene has CDR1 MRHNA and CDR2 SNTAGT. Between the trimmed V and J ends, which lost 3 bases and 0 bases, there was a span of 14 bases. In nucleotides, the CDR3 is TGTGCCAGCAGTGAAACGGGACAAGTGATGAACACTGAAGCTTTCTTT. Protein sequence: CASSETGQVMNTEAFF.

V is TRBV12-2 and J is TRBJ2-7; the table's D call TRBD2 went unverified against the DNA. TRBV12-2 is reported as a pseudogene. This CDR3 is built from 17 residues. The CDR3 reads CASRLRVGGRSPYEQYF. The DNA for the CDR3 is TGTGCAAGTCGCTTAAGGGTGGGCGGGAGATCACCCTACGAGCAGTACTTC.

The J gene is TRBJ2-7, the V gene TRBV5-6; 7 bases align to TRBD1. Per germline, CDR1 SGHDT and CDR2 YYEEEE. Trimming cost V 4 bases and J 3 bases; bases outside gene matches: 19. There are 18 residues in the CDR3. The CDR3 region is CASSAVGNPGQIIYEQYF. CDR3 nucleotide sequence: TGTGCCAGCAGCGCGGTGGGGAACCCGGGACAGATAATCTACGAGCAGTACTTC. The full variable domain, with the rest looked up from reference TRBV5-6 and TRBJ2-7, is DAGVTQSPTHLIKTRGQQVTLRCSPKSGHDTVSWYQQALGQGPQFIFQYYEEEERQRGNFPDRFSGHQFPNYSSELNVNALLLGDSALYLCASSAVGNPGQIIYEQYFGPGTRLTVT.

This clonotype was seen just once. The V call is TRBV3-1, the J call TRBJ2-1; 7 nucleotides align to TRBD2. CDR3 length: 15 residues. From germline, CDR1 is LGHDT and CDR2 YNNKEL (reference sequence). V shed 0 bases, J shed 8 bases, and the junction held 7 bases outside the gene matches. The CDR3 sequence is CASSQEVTRGDEQFF. CDR3 coding DNA: TGTGCCAGCAGCCAAGAGGTAACACGGGGGGATGAGCAGTTCTTC.

In its sample, this clonotype was seen once. This chain joins TRBV15 and TRBJ2-2; TRBD1 agrees at 8 bases. Per germline, CDR1 LNHNV and CDR2 YYDKDF (reference sequence). This CDR3 comprises 14 residues. The trim removed 2 bases at V and 4 bases at J, leaving 0 bases unmatched. CDR3 bases: TGTGCCACCAGCAGAACAGGGGGCACCGGGGAGCTGTTTTTT. It is translated as CATSRTGGTGELFF.

This chain connects TRBV6-6 to TRBJ2-7; 7 positions agree with TRBD1. This CDR3 has 15 residues. J gave up 4 bases and V 0 bases, and 6 bases lay outside the gene matches. Germline V gene data show CDR1 as MNHNY and CDR2 as SVGAGI (reference sequence). CDR3 in amino acids: CASSYSGTVIYEQYF. CDR3 DNA sequence: TGTGCCAGCAGTTACTCGGGGACAGTGATTTACGAGCAGTACTTC.

This rearrangement joins TRBV5-4 to TRBJ2-7, with TRBD1 identical over 11 bases. In germline, CDR1 is SGHNT, CDR2 YYREEE (reference sequence). This CDR3 contains 14 residues. With V trimmed by 2 bases and J by 6 bases, 4 bases remained unmatched. The CDR3 sequence: CASSFPGQGVEQYF. CDR3 in DNA: TGTGCCAGCAGCTTTCCGGGACAGGGGGTCGAGCAGTACTTC.

The chain's CDR3 is CASSFLQANEQFF. Written as DNA, the CDR3 is TGTGCCAGCAGTTTTTTACAAGCCAATGAGCAGTTCTTC. The chain is built from TRBV27 and TRBJ2-1; no reliable D call. The CDR3 length is 13 residues. Per the germline V gene, CDR1 is MNHEY and CDR2 is SMNVEV (reference sequence). The V gene lost 3 bases and the J gene lost 6 bases, with 9 bases spanning the gap.

This chain links TRBV5-1 with TRBJ1-1; D remains ambiguous. Germline V gene lookup returns CDR1 SGHRS and CDR2 YFSETQ. The germline V and J ends were trimmed by 5 bases and 1 base, with 9 bases remaining between them. The CDR3 length is 13 residues. CDR3 sequence reads: CASSSGWNTEAFF. CDR3 sequence (DNA): TGCGCCAGCAGTTCGGGCTGGAACACTGAAGCTTTCTTT.

The chain combines TRBV27 with TRBJ2-2, with D maybe TRBD1 (5 bases). Germline V lookup: CDR1 MNHEY, CDR2 SMNVEV (reference sequence). V was trimmed by 6 bases and J by 5 bases, leaving 16 bases between them. The length of the CDR3 is 15 residues. As DNA, the CDR3 is TGTGCCAGCAGCCTTTCACCGACAGTTACCGGGGAGCTGTTTTTT. It translates to CASSLSPTVTGELFF.

This clonotype was seen only a few times. The chain links TRBV2 to TRBJ2-7; D is undetermined. V shed 1 base and J shed 1 base, with 2 bases lying between them. The CDR3 is 12 amino acids. Germline V lookup: CDR1 SNHLY, CDR2 FYNNEI. The CDR3, as DNA: TGTGCCAGCAGTGAAGTTTCCTACGAGCAGTACTTC. Its protein is CASSEVSYEQYF.

The chain links TRBV12-3 or TRBV12-4 to TRBJ2-7; 7 nucleotides agree with TRBD1. J was trimmed by 0 bases and V by 6 bases; bases with no gene match: 8. The CDR3 loop spans 15 amino acids. The CDR3 nucleotides are TGTGCCAGCAGACTACGGGACAGCAGCTCCTACGAGCAGTACTTC. This codes for CASRLRDSSSYEQYF.